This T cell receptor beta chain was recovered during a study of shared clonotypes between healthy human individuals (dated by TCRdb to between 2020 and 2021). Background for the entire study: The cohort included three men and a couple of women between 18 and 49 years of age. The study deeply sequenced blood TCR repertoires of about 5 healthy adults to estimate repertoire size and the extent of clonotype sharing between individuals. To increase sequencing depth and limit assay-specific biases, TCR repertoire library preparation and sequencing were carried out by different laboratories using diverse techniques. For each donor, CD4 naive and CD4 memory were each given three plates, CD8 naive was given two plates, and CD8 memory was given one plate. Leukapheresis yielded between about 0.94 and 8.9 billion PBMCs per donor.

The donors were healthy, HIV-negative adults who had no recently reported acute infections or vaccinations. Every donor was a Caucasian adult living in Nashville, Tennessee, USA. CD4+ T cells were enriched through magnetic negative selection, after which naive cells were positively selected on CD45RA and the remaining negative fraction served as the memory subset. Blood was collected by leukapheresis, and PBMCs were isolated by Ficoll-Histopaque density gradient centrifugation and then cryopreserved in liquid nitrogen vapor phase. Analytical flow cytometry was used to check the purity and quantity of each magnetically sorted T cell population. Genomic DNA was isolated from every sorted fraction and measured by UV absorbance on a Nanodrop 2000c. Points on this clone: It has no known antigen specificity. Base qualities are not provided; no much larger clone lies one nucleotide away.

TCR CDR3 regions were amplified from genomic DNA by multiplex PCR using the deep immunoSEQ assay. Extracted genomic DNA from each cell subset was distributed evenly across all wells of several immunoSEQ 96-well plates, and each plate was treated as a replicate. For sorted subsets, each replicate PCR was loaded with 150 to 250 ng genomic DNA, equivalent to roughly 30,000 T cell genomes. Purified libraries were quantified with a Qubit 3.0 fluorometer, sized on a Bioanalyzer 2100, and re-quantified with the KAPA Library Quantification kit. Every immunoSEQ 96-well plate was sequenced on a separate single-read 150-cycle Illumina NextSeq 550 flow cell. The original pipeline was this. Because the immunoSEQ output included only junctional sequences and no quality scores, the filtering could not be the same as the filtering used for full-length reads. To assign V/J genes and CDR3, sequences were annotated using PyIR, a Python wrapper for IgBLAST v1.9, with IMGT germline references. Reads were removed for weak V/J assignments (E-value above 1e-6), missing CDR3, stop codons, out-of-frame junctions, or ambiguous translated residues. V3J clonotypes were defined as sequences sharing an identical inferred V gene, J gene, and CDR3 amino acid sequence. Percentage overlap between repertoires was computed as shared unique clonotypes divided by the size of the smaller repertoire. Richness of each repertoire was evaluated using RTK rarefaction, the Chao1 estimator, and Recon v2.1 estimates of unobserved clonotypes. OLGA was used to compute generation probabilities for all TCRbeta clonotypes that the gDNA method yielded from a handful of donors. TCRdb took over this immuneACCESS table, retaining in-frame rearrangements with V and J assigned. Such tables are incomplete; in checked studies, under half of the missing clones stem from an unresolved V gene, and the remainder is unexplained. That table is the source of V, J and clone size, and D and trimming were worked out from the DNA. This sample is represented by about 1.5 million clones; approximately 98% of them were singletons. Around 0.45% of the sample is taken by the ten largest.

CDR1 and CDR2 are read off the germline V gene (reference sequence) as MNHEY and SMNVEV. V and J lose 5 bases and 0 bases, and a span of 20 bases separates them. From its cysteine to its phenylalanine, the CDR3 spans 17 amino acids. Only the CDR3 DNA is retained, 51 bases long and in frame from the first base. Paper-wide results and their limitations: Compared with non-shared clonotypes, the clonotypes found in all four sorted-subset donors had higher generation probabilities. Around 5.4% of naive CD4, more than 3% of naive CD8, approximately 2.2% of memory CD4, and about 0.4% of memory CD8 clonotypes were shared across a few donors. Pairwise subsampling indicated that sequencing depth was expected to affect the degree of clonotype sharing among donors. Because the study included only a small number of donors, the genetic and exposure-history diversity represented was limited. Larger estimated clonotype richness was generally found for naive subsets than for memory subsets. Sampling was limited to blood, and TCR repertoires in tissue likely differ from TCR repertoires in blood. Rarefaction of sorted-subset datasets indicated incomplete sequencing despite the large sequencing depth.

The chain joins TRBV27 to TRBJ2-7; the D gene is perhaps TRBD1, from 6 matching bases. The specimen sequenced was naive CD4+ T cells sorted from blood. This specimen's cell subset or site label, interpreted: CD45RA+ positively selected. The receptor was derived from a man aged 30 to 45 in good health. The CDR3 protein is CASSTSGKTGLSYEQYF. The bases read TGTGCCAGCAGTACATCGGGCAAAACAGGGCTCTCCTACGAGCAGTACTTC.